The 29 T cell receptor beta chains below come from one sample, sequenced in a study of CD4 T cells in relation to SARS-CoV-2 and coronaviruses. Antigen specificity for these receptors is unknown. Unexposed donor CD4+ T cells date from 2011-2018, before the COVID-19 pandemic. CD4+ T cells were isolated from the cells after 10 days of culture. Assay used: immunoSEQ multiplex PCR; TCRdb lists only in-frame clones, some missing. The sample contains roughly 17,000 clones, approximately 80% of which appear only once. The specimen sequenced was CD4+ T cells from PBMCs, cultured in vitro. Receptors originate from a human donor in good health.

The chain is built from TRBV10-3 and TRBJ1-1; D is perhaps TRBD1 (6 bases). This CDR3 spans 15 amino acids. Trimming left V 0 bases short and J 2 bases short, with 10 bases between. CDR1 and CDR2 from the germline V gene are ENHRY and SYGVKD. The CDR3 protein is CAISESGGGNTEAFF. CDR3 DNA sequence: TGTGCCATCAGTGAGTCGGGAGGGGGTAACACTGAAGCTTTCTTT.

This clone was detected a few times. The chain recombines TRBV27 with TRBJ2-2; perhaps D is TRBD1 or TRBD2 (6 bases each). V was trimmed by 2 bases and J by 9 bases, leaving 13 bases between them. The CDR3 covers 14 residues. Germline CDR1 and CDR2: MNHEY and SMNVEV (reference sequence). The CDR3 DNA sequence: TGTGCCAGCAGTTTAAATGGAGGGGGTCGGGAGCTGTTTTTT. It codes for CASSLNGGGRELFF.

The V call is TRBV5-1, the J call TRBJ2-7; D might be TRBD1 (5 bases). Trimming removed 2 bases at V and 2 bases at J, with 20 bases between. This CDR3 is built from 17 residues. From germline, CDR1 is SGHRS and CDR2 YFSETQ. As DNA, the CDR3 is TGCGCCAGCAGCTTAGGATCTCGGTCCAGGGTAACCTACGAGCAGTACTTC. This gives the protein CASSLGSRSRVTYEQYF.

Of note for this clone: Other DNA sequences in this specimen translate into the identical CDR3. The CDR3 is CASRTINTGELFF. The CDR3, as DNA: TGTGCCAGCAGGACCATAAATACCGGGGAGCTGTTTTTT. The chain recombines TRBV2 with TRBJ2-2; D ambiguous. V lost 6 bases and J 5 bases, leaving 10 bases between the germline ends. There are 13 residues in the CDR3. Germline CDR1 SNHLY, CDR2 FYNNEI.

This clone was seen a few times. The gene calls are TRBV9 and TRBJ1-2; D unclear. The CDR3 runs to 14 residues. Germline loops: CDR1 SGDLS, CDR2 YYNGEE. The ends were cut back, 4 bases at V and 3 bases at J, with 13 bases in the middle. CDR3 coding DNA: TGTGCCAGCAGCCCAGATGGGTACCACTATGGCTACACCTTC. It specifies CASSPDGYHYGYTF.

The rearrangement joins TRBV19 to TRBJ1-1, with 7 bases aligning to TRBD1. The length of the CDR3 is 16 residues. Germline lookup yields CDR1 LNHDA and CDR2 SQIVND (reference sequence). Trimming cost V 7 bases and J 0 bases; bases outside gene matches: 11. CDR3 amino acids: CASMGGTVPLNTEAFF. CDR3 sequence (DNA): TGTGCCAGTATGGGCGGGACAGTCCCTCTGAACACTGAAGCTTTCTTT. Using reference TRBV19 and TRBJ1-1 for the parts outside the CDR3, the full variable domain is DGGITQSPKYLFRKEGQNVTLSCEQNLNHDAMYWYRQDPGQGLRLIYYSQIVNDFQKGDIAEGYSVSREKKESFPLTVTSAQKNPTAFYLCASMGGTVPLNTEAFFGQGTRLTVV.

This clone came up a few times. The gene calls are TRBV28 and TRBJ1-5, with D perhaps TRBD1 (5 bases). V was cut by 7 bases and J by 2 bases, with 21 bases left in between. This CDR3 is 17 amino acids long. The germline CDR1 and CDR2 sequences are MDHEN and SYDVKM. The CDR3 coding sequence is TGTGCCAGCACGCCTAATTGGGGGACCATTGGCAATCAGCCCCAGCATTTT. Its protein product is CASTPNWGTIGNQPQHF.

J is TRBJ1-3 and V is TRBV18; D remains unclear. The CDR3 spans 15 residues. Trimming cost V 3 bases and J 0 bases, with 9 bases left between them. Germline assignment: CDR1 KGHSH and CDR2 LQKENI. CDR3 protein: CASSPVRSSGNTIYF. The CDR3, as DNA: TGTGCCAGCTCACCGGTCAGGAGCTCTGGAAACACCATATATTTT.

This clone was detected only a few times. The J gene is TRBJ1-1, the V gene TRBV5-1, with D maybe TRBD1 (6 bases). V shed 6 bases and J shed 2 bases, with 17 bases lying between them. CDR1 and CDR2 (germline): SGHRS, YFSETQ. The CDR3 loop spans 15 amino acids. In DNA form, the CDR3 reads TGCGCCAGCATCCAGGGGCCCGGGATCAACACTGAAGCTTTCTTT. Translation gives CASIQGPGINTEAFF. The complete variable domain, with remaining parts taken from reference TRBV5-1 and TRBJ1-1, reads KAGVTQTPRYLIKTRGQQVTLSCSPISGHRSVSWYQQTPGQGLQFLFEYFSETQRNKGNFPGRFSGRQFSNSRSEMNVSTLELGDSALYLCASIQGPGINTEAFFGQGTRLTVV.

The chain is built from TRBV4-2 and TRBJ2-3, with 10 nucleotides matching TRBD2. Germline CDR1 reads LGHNA; CDR2 reads YNFKEQ. This CDR3 is 14 amino acids long. V dropped 6 bases and J dropped 1; count of bases not matched to a gene: 1. The CDR3 sequence is CASRGLAGTDTQYF. CDR3 nucleotides: TGTGCCAGCAGAGGACTAGCGGGCACAGATACGCAGTATTTT.

V usage is TRBV6-5 and J usage is TRBJ2-1, with TRBD2 identical over 8 bases. The CDR3 spans 15 residues. Germline CDR1 and CDR2: MNHEY and SVGAGI. J gave up 0 bases and V 5 bases, and 3 bases lay outside the gene matches. CDR3 region: CASSPGGGSYNEQFF. The CDR3 bases are TGTGCCAGCAGTCCGGGGGGGGGCTCCTACAATGAGCAGTTCTTC.

This clone was counted between two and nine times. The chain carries TRBV7-3 and TRBJ1-5, with D possibly matching TRBD1 (5 bases). The CDR3 consists of 14 residues. Looked up from germline, CDR1 is SGHTA and CDR2 is FQGTGA. V dropped 5 bases and J dropped 5 bases, with 13 bases sitting between them. The CDR3 nucleotides are TGTGCCAGCAGCCCCCAGGGTTGGGATCAGCCCCAGCATTTT. It yields the protein CASSPQGWDQPQHF.

This clone was counted between two and nine times. CDR3: CASRAGLAGNNEQFF. The CDR3 nucleotides are TGTGCCAGCAGAGCCGGACTAGCGGGTAACAATGAGCAGTTCTTC. This sequence joins TRBV28 and TRBJ2-1, with TRBD2 identical over 11 bases. Germline assignment: CDR1 MDHEN and CDR2 SYDVKM. The CDR3 is made up of 15 amino acids. After removal of 6 bases from V and 5 bases from J, the junction contained 6 bases not matched to a gene.

The rearrangement links TRBV5-4 to TRBJ2-5; D possibly corresponds to TRBD1 (6 bases). Germline assignment: CDR1 SGHNT and CDR2 YYREEE (reference sequence). The CDR3 runs to 13 residues. The V gene lost 5 bases and the J gene lost 1 base, with 9 bases spanning the gap. CDR3 loop: CASRGAGQETQYF. DNA of the CDR3: TGTGCCAGCAGGGGGGCAGGCCAAGAGACCCAGTACTTC.

J is TRBJ1-1 and V is TRBV29-1; D is unclear. The CDR3 spans 13 residues. The V gene lost 5 bases and the J gene lost 0 bases, with 10 bases spanning the gap. CDR1 and CDR2 from the germline V gene are SQVTM and ANQGSEA. The CDR3 DNA sequence: TGCAGCGTTTCAAGACGGCTGAACACTGAAGCTTTCTTT. Its protein is CSVSRRLNTEAFF.

The chain employs TRBV27 and TRBJ1-2; 8 nucleotides line up with TRBD1. The CDR3 contains 17 residues. The V segment lost 4 bases and the J segment 4 bases; nucleotides outside the gene matches: 14. Germline CDR1 reads MNHEY; CDR2 reads SMNVEV (reference sequence). The DNA for the CDR3 is TGTGCCAGCAGTTCCCTACTTACCCCGACAGGGGCCTATGGCTACACCTTC. Protein: CASSSLLTPTGAYGYTF.

The J gene is TRBJ1-1, the V gene TRBV5-1; 9 bases match TRBD1. The germline CDR1 and CDR2 sequences are SGHRS and YFSETQ. Germline trimming cut 0 bases from V and 0 bases from J; bases unmatched to any gene: 0. The CDR3 runs 15 residues. The CDR3 region has the DNA TGCGCCAGCAGCTTGGGGACAGGGGTGAACACTGAAGCTTTCTTT. It yields the protein CASSLGTGVNTEAFF.

This clone was counted once. V gene TRBV18 combines with J gene TRBJ2-5; 10 bases agree with TRBD2. This CDR3 region has 17 residues. Per the germline V gene, CDR1 is KGHSH and CDR2 is LQKENI. V lost 1 base to trimming and J lost 4 bases; unmatched junction nucleotides: 9. CDR3 nucleotide sequence: TGTGCCAGCTCACCACTTTCTAGCGGGAGTCGTGGAGAGACCCAGTACTTC. Translation gives CASSPLSSGSRGETQYF.

The CDR3 loop reads CASSPGLAVWDEQFF. CDR3 nucleotide sequence: TGTGCCAGCAGCCCGGGACTAGCGGTCTGGGATGAGCAGTTCTTC. This sequence joins TRBV7-8 and TRBJ2-1; TRBD2 matches at 11 bases. Germline loops: CDR1 SGHVS, CDR2 FQNEAQ. The ends lost 5 bases at V and 8 bases at J; junction bases unmatched: 8. The CDR3 has 15 amino acids.

The rearrangement uses TRBV5-8 and TRBJ2-7; D remains unclear. Germline V lookup: CDR1 SGHTS, CDR2 YDEGEE. With 2 bases removed from V and 7 bases from J, the gap between germline ends came to 19 bases. This CDR3 spans 15 amino acids. Here the CDR3 DNA reads TGTGCCAGCAGCTTAATGGTAGGCGGCACCGGAGAGCAGTACTTC. It yields the protein CASSLMVGGTGEQYF.

With regard to this clone: The DNA is omitted, as the CDR3 cannot be located on it reliably, and the CDR3 follows TCRdb's listing. The chain recombines TRBV28 with TRBJ1-2. The CDR3 length is 14 residues, termini included. The germline gives CDR1 MDHEN, CDR2 SYDVKM. The CDR3 reads CASSSSGRSYGYTF.

The V gene is TRBV18, the J gene TRBJ2-5, with a tentative D call TRBD1 (6 bases). The V gene lost 3 bases and the J gene lost 2 bases, with 10 bases spanning the gap. This CDR3 region has 14 residues. Germline CDR1 and CDR2: KGHSH and LQKENI. The CDR3 reads CASSPWTEQETQYF. The CDR3, as DNA: TGTGCCAGCTCACCCTGGACAGAGCAAGAGACCCAGTACTTC. The full variable domain, with the rest looked up from reference TRBV18 and TRBJ2-5, is NAGVMQNPRHLVRRRGQEARLRCSPMKGHSHVYWYRQLPEEGLKFMVYLQKENIIDESGMPKERFSAEFPKEGPSILRIQQVVRGDSAAYFCASSPWTEQETQYFGPGTRLLVL.

This chain joins TRBV25-1 and TRBJ1-1; D remains ambiguous. The CDR3 spans 13 residues. Trimming pared 7 bases from V and 6 bases from J, leaving 15 bases between. Germline V gene lookup returns CDR1 MGHDK and CDR2 SYGVNS. The CDR3 DNA reads as TGTGCCAGCAAGGTCTATGATGGCCCTGAAGCTTTCTTT. The encoded protein is CASKVYDGPEAFF.

This clone was seen once. CDR3 DNA sequence: TGTGCCAGTAGTATTATGGGGGGGTACCAGCCCCAGCATTTT. Its translation is CASSIMGGYQPQHF. V gene TRBV19 combines with J gene TRBJ1-5; possibly TRBD1 for D (5 bases). Germline CDR1 reads LNHDA; CDR2 reads SQIVND (reference sequence). This CDR3 comprises 14 residues. Trimming took off 3 bases at V and 7 bases at J, with 13 bases between the two ends.

This sequence joins TRBV6-5 and TRBJ2-1; TRBD1 might be the D (6 bases). The V and J ends lost 6 bases and 2 bases respectively, with 14 bases between them. The V gene's germline CDR1 is MNHEY and CDR2 SVGAGI. The CDR3 consists of 15 residues. The CDR3 sequence is CASSLDSAPYNEQFF. As DNA, the CDR3 is TGTGCCAGCAGCCTGGACAGCGCACCCTACAATGAGCAGTTCTTC.

The chain is built from TRBV18 and TRBJ1-1; D not certain. Trimming pared 5 bases from V and 4 bases from J, leaving 14 bases between. The CDR3 loop spans 14 amino acids. In germline, CDR1 is KGHSH, CDR2 LQKENI. The CDR3 loop reads CASSGGLWGTEAFF. CDR3 nucleotide sequence: TGTGCCAGCTCAGGTGGGTTGTGGGGCACTGAAGCTTTCTTT.

The V and J genes are TRBV5-6 and TRBJ1-5; 11 nucleotides match TRBD1. This CDR3 has 17 amino acids. J lost 7 bases, V lost 0 bases, and 9 bases had no gene match. The germline V gene encodes CDR1 SGHDT and CDR2 YYEEEE. CDR3 loop: CASSLGPGTGGTQPQHF. The CDR3 bases are TGTGCCAGCAGCTTGGGCCCGGGGACAGGGGGGACCCAGCCCCAGCATTTT.

The V and J genes are TRBV18 and TRBJ1-2; D unresolved. Germline V gene sequence: CDR1 KGHSH, CDR2 LQKENI. This CDR3 region has 13 residues. The V and J ends lost 4 bases and 2 bases respectively, with 8 bases between them. The CDR3 region is CASSLDKNYGYTF. The CDR3 region has the DNA TGTGCCAGCTCACTCGACAAGAACTATGGCTACACCTTC. Together with reference TRBV18 and TRBJ1-2, the CDR3 gives the full variable domain: NAGVMQNPRHLVRRRGQEARLRCSPMKGHSHVYWYRQLPEEGLKFMVYLQKENIIDESGMPKERFSAEFPKEGPSILRIQQVVRGDSAAYFCASSLDKNYGYTFGSGTRLTVV.

The chain couples TRBV12-5 to TRBJ2-4; D remains ambiguous. Germline CDR1 and CDR2: LGHNT and FRNRAP. The length of the CDR3 is 12 residues. V was clipped by 2 bases and J by 5 bases, with 4 bases between them. CDR3 DNA: TGTGCTAGTGGTTTGCGGGAAAACATTCAGTACTTC. This gives the protein CASGLRENIQYF.